The text below deals with one TCR beta chain. The antigen it recognizes is unknown. No base quality information exists; no much larger clone differs at one position. TCRbeta CDR3 regions were amplified from genomic DNA using the immunoSEQ Assay, a bias-controlled multiplex PCR. From the authors' description of their analysis: The number of nucleated cells in each sample was estimated by amplification of reference gene primers within the assay. Sequence reads were collapsed and filtered to measure the absolute abundance of every unique TCRbeta CDR3 rearrangement. Productive Simpson clonality was computed per sample as the square root of Simpson's diversity index over productive rearrangements. Held by TCRdb, this immuneACCESS table contains in-frame sequences only and omits some clones. Under half of the omission traces to an unresolved V gene where checked; the cause of the rest is unknown. V and J calls plus clone size are reproduced from that table; the DNA served to infer D and trimming. In all, the sample holds some 140,000 clones, and around 80% of those were seen once. The top ten clones comprise over 9.5% of the sample.

Samples from volunteer blood donors who had recovered from COVID-19 were contributed by a second Seattle source. Collaborating institutions collected whole blood in K2EDTA tubes following their own protocols. For TCRbeta analysis, collaborators shipped samples as frozen whole blood, isolated PBMCs, or DNA extracted from either of those sample types. This entry belongs to a study of blood T cell repertoires in COVID-19 (dated by TCRdb to about 2020). Describing the broader study: Collaborator samples came from the United States, Italy and Spain and covered acute and convalescent phases of COVID-19. The repertoires were released in a freely available public database meant as a resource for research on the immune response to SARS-CoV-2. Where HLA class I and class II types were available, the types were taken from metadata supplied by the sample provider, not from assay-based typing. The sample metadata nearly always contained a de-identified subject ID, COVID-19 status, age in years and sex. The material from the prospective study consisted of cDNA or gDNA derived from T cells, B-cell-depleted T cells, or PBMCs. Samples were obtained from the ongoing ImmuneRACE study (first 160 participants) and from about 1,300 subjects provided by 6 global collaborators. The dataset comprised deeply sampled blood TCRbeta repertoires from subjects exposed to, actively infected with, or recovered from COVID-19.

The V end loses 0 bases and the J end loses 7 bases, and a stretch of 10 bases separates them. Via the germline V gene, CDR1 is SNHLY and CDR2 FYNNEI. The CDR3 has 15 amino acids, counting the end cysteine and phenylalanine. The DNA shown is the 45-base CDR3, in frame from base 1. Study-wide conclusions, independent of this receptor: The amount of clinical and demographic metadata varied by source and participant and was provided uncurated.

This TCR derives from a man between 60 and 70 years old who had recovered from COVID-19. The chain is made from TRBV2 and TRBJ1-6; the D gene cannot be named for sure. Sequences were obtained from peripheral blood. The DNA sequence is given as TGTGCCAGCAGTGAAGCGGCAACCATGAATTCACCCCTCCACTTT. Its translation reads: CASSEAATMNSPLHF.